The T cell receptor beta chain described here comes from a study of blood T cell repertoires in COVID-19. Across the study: PBMCs, B-cell-depleted T cells, or T cells were the source of the cDNA or gDNA that made up the material.

This clone was seen a single time. Sequenced by immunoSEQ multiplex PCR; TCRdb stores in-frame clones only, minus some. Of around 370,000 clones in the sample, approximately 90% are singletons; the top ten hold less than 1.5%. The CDR3 consists of 14 residues. Germline V gives CDR1 MRHNA, CDR2 SNTAGT. V lost 4 bases and J 6 bases, leaving 12 bases between the germline ends. The sample was PBMCs or T cells enriched from blood (not recorded which). This TCR came from a woman under 30 who had recovered from COVID-19. The chain joins TRBV6-4 to TRBJ2-2; perhaps TRBD2 as D (7 bases). The CDR3 coding sequence is TGTGCCAGCAGTGCCCGGGGGGCGGCCGGGGAGCTGTTTTTT. Translating it yields CASSARGAAGELFF.